What follows are 28 T cell receptor beta chains derived from one specimen sequenced in a study of blood T cell repertoires in COVID-19. Data came from immunoSEQ multiplex PCR; TCRdb stores just in-frame clones and leaves some out. This table has 300,000 to 350,000 clones, 80% to 90% appearing once. Sequenced sample: PBMCs or T cells enriched from blood (not recorded which). All receptors come from a man younger than 40 who had recovered from COVID-19.

This chain connects TRBV9 to TRBJ2-1, with D perhaps matching TRBD1 (5 bases). The CDR3 runs to 16 residues. Trimming cost V 4 bases and J 3 bases, with 17 bases left between them. Germline values: CDR1 SGDLS, CDR2 YYNGEE. CDR3 bases: TGTGCCAGCAGCCCACTGACAGAGACATTCTACAATGAGCAGTTCTTC. Amino acids: CASSPLTETFYNEQFF.

The table lists this clone with a count of one. This rearrangement joins TRBV11-2 to TRBJ2-5, with a tentative D call TRBD1 (6 bases). Germline loops: CDR1 SGHAT, CDR2 FQNNGV. CDR3 length: 13 residues. V dropped 6 bases and J dropped 7 bases, with 15 bases sitting between them. The CDR3 reads CASSHSGVVTQYF. CDR3 sequence (DNA): TGTGCCAGCAGTCATTCAGGGGTGGTGACCCAGTACTTC.

The chain couples TRBV30 to TRBJ1-5; D not resolved. This CDR3 has 16 residues. V lost 0 bases, J lost 1 base, and 13 bases lay in between. Germline-derived CDR1 and CDR2 are GTSNPN and SVGIG (reference sequence). The CDR3 coding sequence is TGTGCCTGGAGTGTAAAGATGGGCGCGAGCAATCAGCCCCAGCATTTT. Translating gives CAWSVKMGASNQPQHF.

J is TRBJ2-7 and V is TRBV28, with TRBD2 identical over 7 bases. After removal of 6 bases from V and 0 bases from J, the junction contained 8 bases not matched to a gene. Germline CDR1 reads MDHEN; CDR2 reads SYDVKM. The CDR3 extends over 15 amino acids. This chain's CDR3 is CASSTRRGSSYEQYF. The CDR3 DNA is TGTGCCAGCAGCACGAGGCGGGGGAGCTCCTACGAGCAGTACTTC.

V and J are TRBV18 and TRBJ2-7; a weak D match, TRBD1 (6 bases). The length of the CDR3 is 14 residues. Germline CDR1 KGHSH, CDR2 LQKENI. V was pared by 3 bases and J by 4 bases, with 13 bases between. CDR3 amino acids: CASSPARGTYEQYF. CDR3 in DNA: TGTGCCAGCTCACCGGCCAGGGGTACGTACGAGCAGTACTTC.

The J gene is TRBJ2-3, the V gene TRBV5-1; TRBD2 aligns across 14 bases. The CDR3 is 16 amino acids. V lost 3 bases, J lost 8 bases, and 8 bases stayed unmatched. Germline values: CDR1 SGHRS, CDR2 YFSETQ. The DNA for the CDR3 is TGCGCCAGCAGCTCAGTGACTAGCGGGGGGGCGCGTACGCAGTATTTT. The encoded protein is CASSSVTSGGARTQYF. Full variable domain (remainder filled in from reference TRBV5-1 and TRBJ2-3): KAGVTQTPRYLIKTRGQQVTLSCSPISGHRSVSWYQQTPGQGLQFLFEYFSETQRNKGNFPGRFSGRQFSNSRSEMNVSTLELGDSALYLCASSSVTSGGARTQYFGPGTRLTVL.

The V call is TRBV20-1, the J call TRBJ2-3; 12 bases are shared with TRBD2. Trimming took 3 bases from V and 5 from J; bases not matched to a gene: 9. CDR3 length: 16 amino acids. From germline, CDR1 is DFQATT and CDR2 SNEGSKA (reference sequence). Written as DNA, the CDR3 is TGCAGTGCTAGTCCCCTAGCGGGGGGGTTAATAGATACGCAGTATTTT. This sequence encodes CSASPLAGGLIDTQYF.

V gene TRBV7-9 combines with J gene TRBJ2-7, with a weak D call TRBD2 (6 bases). Trimming left V 2 bases short and J 0 bases short, with 17 bases between. The CDR3 runs 17 residues. Germline V CDR1 and CDR2: SEHNR, FQNEAQ (reference sequence). CDR3 region: CASSLYGDRGISYEQYF. The CDR3 DNA sequence: TGTGCCAGCAGCTTATACGGGGACCGGGGGATCTCCTACGAGCAGTACTTC.

The V and J genes are TRBV5-1 and TRBJ2-2; D uncertain. Trimming left V 0 bases short and J 11 bases short, with 5 bases between. Germline assignment: CDR1 SGHRS and CDR2 YFSETQ. The CDR3 runs to 11 residues. This CDR3 reads CASSLGLELFF. The CDR3 DNA follows: TGCGCCAGCAGCTTGGGCCTAGAGCTGTTTTTT.

The chain is built from TRBV10-3 and TRBJ1-4, with 11 bases matching TRBD1. V gave up 4 bases and J gave up 6 bases; unmatched junction bases: 1. Germline V CDR1 and CDR2: ENHRY, SYGVKD. CDR3 size: 14 residues. The CDR3 coding sequence is TGTGCCATCAGTGGGGACAGGGGGGATGAAAAACTGTTTTTT. Translated: CAISGDRGDEKLFF.

V gene TRBV28 combines with J gene TRBJ2-3; 7 bases are a match to TRBD1. Looked up from germline, CDR1 is MDHEN and CDR2 is SYDVKM. Germline trimming cut 2 bases from V and 2 bases from J; bases unmatched to any gene: 7. The CDR3 contains 16 residues. The DNA for the CDR3 is TGTGCCAGCAGTTTACCCCGGGACAGACACACAGATACGCAGTATTTT. Protein: CASSLPRDRHTDTQYF.

This CDR3 reads CASSQEGAGRTDQPQHF. For the CDR3, the DNA is TGCGCCAGCAGCCAAGAAGGTGCAGGGCGCACCGATCAGCCCCAGCATTTT. The V and J genes are TRBV4-1 and TRBJ1-5; weak D call: TRBD1 (5 bases). CDR3 length: 17 amino acids. CDR1 and CDR2 (germline): MGHRA, YSYEKL. The V and J ends lost 0 bases and 5 bases respectively, with 17 bases between them.

The V gene is TRBV2, the J gene TRBJ2-5; 7 nucleotides match TRBD1. The CDR3 totals 14 residues. V dropped 7 bases and J dropped 6; count of bases not matched to a gene: 11. CDR1 and CDR2 (germline): SNHLY, FYNNEI. In DNA, the CDR3 is TGTGCCAGCACCCCCGGGACAGCCTTGAAGACCCAGTACTTC. Residues: CASTPGTALKTQYF.

This chain uses TRBV24-1 with TRBJ1-2; 8 bases are shared with TRBD1. This CDR3 is 15 amino acids long. V lost 6 bases to trimming and J lost 4 bases; unmatched junction nucleotides: 9. The germline CDR1 and CDR2 sequences are KGHDR and SFDVKD. CDR3: CATSTTGTGFYGYTF. CDR3 DNA: TGTGCCACCAGTACTACCGGGACAGGCTTCTATGGCTACACCTTC.

The chain has TRBV12-3 or TRBV12-4 and TRBJ1-1, with D unclear. This CDR3 is built from 13 residues. V was trimmed by 2 bases and J by 5 bases, leaving 9 bases between them. The CDR3 is CASSLFVRTEAFF. CDR3 sequence (DNA): TGTGCCAGCAGTTTATTCGTCCGGACTGAAGCTTTCTTT.

V is TRBV7-9 and J is TRBJ1-1, with TRBD1 matching over 8 bases. Unmatched junction bases numbered 6, after V lost 2 bases and J lost 1 base. The V gene's germline CDR1 is SEHNR and CDR2 FQNEAQ (reference sequence). This CDR3 contains 16 residues. The CDR3 coding sequence is TGTGCCAGCAGCTTATCCGCAGGACAGGGGAACACTGAAGCTTTCTTT. Translating it yields CASSLSAGQGNTEAFF.

The J gene is TRBJ2-1, the V gene TRBV6-5; D is perhaps TRBD1 (7 bases). The CDR3 length is 13 residues. Trimming removed 2 bases at V and 8 bases at J, with 10 bases between. The germline gives CDR1 MNHEY, CDR2 SVGAGI. CDR3 nucleotides: TGTGCCAGCAGTTACACAGGGGAGGATGAGCAGTTCTTC. Amino acids: CASSYTGEDEQFF.

The chain links TRBV11-2 to TRBJ2-3; D gene uncertain. Trimming took 1 base from V and 6 from J, leaving 5 bases between them. Germline V gene lookup returns CDR1 SGHAT and CDR2 FQNNGV. The CDR3 is 12 residues long. CDR3 sequence (DNA): TGTGCCAGCAGCTTAGTTCCGGATACGCAGTATTTT. The encoded protein is CASSLVPDTQYF.

About this clone itself: This CDR3 is also generated by other DNA sequences in the sample. The V and J genes are TRBV7-9 and TRBJ2-7, with 10 nucleotides matching TRBD1. The trim removed 5 bases at V and 4 bases at J, leaving 5 bases unmatched. Germline values: CDR1 SEHNR, CDR2 FQNEAQ (reference sequence). The CDR3 sequence is 14 residues long. The CDR3 here is CASSPGTGAYEQYF. The CDR3 DNA sequence: TGTGCCAGCAGCCCAGGGACAGGGGCTTACGAGCAGTACTTC. Combining the CDR3 with reference TRBV7-9 and TRBJ2-7 gives the whole variable domain DTGVSQNPRHKITKRGQNVTFRCDPISEHNRLYWYRQTLGQGPEFLTYFQNEAQLEKSRLLSDRFSAERPKGSFSTLEIQRTEQGDSAMYLCASSPGTGAYEQYFGPGTRLTVT.

The V and J genes are TRBV5-1 and TRBJ1-6; 7 bases line up with TRBD1. Germline trimming cut 0 bases from V and 3 bases from J; bases unmatched to any gene: 0. Germline lookup yields CDR1 SGHRS and CDR2 YFSETQ. The CDR3 loop spans 15 amino acids. CDR3 DNA sequence: TGCGCCAGCAGCTTGGCAGGGGGCTATAATTCACCCCTCCACTTT. Its translation: CASSLAGGYNSPLHF.

The genes are TRBV5-4 and TRBJ1-4; TRBD1 matches 7 bases. This CDR3 comprises 17 residues. In germline, CDR1 is SGHNT, CDR2 YYREEE (reference sequence). Trimming at V came to 6 bases and at J to 0 bases, leaving 11 bases not matched to a gene. CDR3 protein: CASTEELTGATNEKLFF. The CDR3 DNA reads as TGTGCCAGCACCGAGGAATTAACAGGGGCAACTAATGAAAAACTGTTTTTT.

The chain combines TRBV30 with TRBJ1-4; D unresolved. The germline gives CDR1 GTSNPN, CDR2 SVGIG (reference sequence). Trimming removed 0 bases at V and 4 bases at J, with 15 bases between. This CDR3 comprises 16 residues. CDR3 nucleotide sequence: TGTGCCTGGAGTGTACGGGGTATACCCTTTAATGAAAAACTGTTTTTT. This translates into CAWSVRGIPFNEKLFF. Variable domain in full (rest from reference TRBV30 and TRBJ1-4): SQTIHQWPATLVQPVGSPLSLECTVEGTSNPNLYWYRQAAGRGLQLLFYSVGIGQISSEVPQNLSASRPQDRQFILSSKKLLLSDSGFYLCAWSVRGIPFNEKLFFGSGTQLSVL.

The chain links TRBV28 to TRBJ1-2; the D is unclear. Germline V gives CDR1 MDHEN, CDR2 SYDVKM. The ends were cut back, 10 bases at V and 6 bases at J, with 24 bases in the middle. CDR3 length equals 15 residues. The CDR3 here is CATSGMDRDLDGYTF. The CDR3 nucleotides are TGTGCCACAAGCGGGATGGATCGAGACCTAGATGGCTACACCTTC.

This clone was observed a single time. CDR3 region: CSVRDRGWETQYF. CDR3 nucleotides: TGCAGCGTCCGGGACAGGGGTTGGGAGACCCAGTACTTC. The gene calls are TRBV29-1 and TRBJ2-5, with TRBD1 matching over 10 bases. V was pared by 6 bases and J by 5 bases, with 6 bases of the junction left unmatched. Germline CDR1 and CDR2: SQVTM and ANQGSEA. The CDR3 loop spans 13 amino acids. Complete variable domain (other parts from reference TRBV29-1 and TRBJ2-5): SAVISQKPSRDICQRGTSLTIQCQVDSQVTMMFWYRQQPGQSLTLIATANQGSEATYESGFVIDKFPISRPNLTFSTLTVSNMSPEDSSIYLCSVRDRGWETQYFGPGTRLLVL.

This clone occurred once. The chain employs TRBV5-1 and TRBJ2-1; D is perhaps TRBD1 (6 bases). This CDR3 contains 15 residues. Deletions cut 2 bases from V and 5 bases from J, with 14 bases between. Germline V gene sequence: CDR1 SGHRS, CDR2 YFSETQ. In nucleotides, the CDR3 is TGCGCCAGCAGCTTTTTGGCAGGGGCCCACAATGAGCAGTTCTTC. Amino acids: CASSFLAGAHNEQFF.

CDR3 bases: TGTGCTAGTGGTTTGGTGGGAGGGGGGGCACCCTACAATGAGCAGTTCTTC. Encoded protein: CASGLVGGGAPYNEQFF. The gene calls are TRBV12-5 and TRBJ2-1; weak D call: TRBD2 (7 bases). CDR3 length equals 17 residues. CDR1 is LGHNT, CDR2 FRNRAP, per germline. V lost 0 bases and J lost 2, with 14 bases in between.

This sequence joins TRBV7-9 and TRBJ2-5; D is possibly TRBD1 (6 bases). The V gene's germline CDR1 is SEHNR and CDR2 FQNEAQ (reference sequence). The CDR3 totals 13 residues. V was cut by 5 bases and J by 4 bases, with 11 bases left in between. CDR3 DNA sequence: TGTGCCAGCAGCGCGACAGGTCTAGAGACCCAGTACTTC. Translating gives CASSATGLETQYF.

The V gene is TRBV30, the J gene TRBJ1-6; D call uncertain. The germline gives CDR1 GTSNPN, CDR2 SVGIG (reference sequence). CDR3 size: 13 residues. V dropped 4 bases and J dropped 4 bases, with 8 bases sitting between them. The CDR3 reads CAWTADYNSPLHF. The CDR3, as DNA: TGTGCCTGGACCGCAGATTATAATTCACCCCTCCACTTT.